This is a list of T cell receptor beta chains from one sample in a study of cytomegalovirus exposure and HLA in healthy donors. TCRdb's table, derived via immunoSEQ multiplex PCR, lists solely in-frame clones and lacks some. The sample has roughly 89,000 clones, approximately 76% seen once; the top ten hold about 9.5%. The sequenced sample consisted of PBMCs. The receptors derive from a man under 40 in good health and CMV-seropositive. CDR3s include the opening cysteine and the closing phenylalanine or tryptophan. Fields, in order: clone size, D gene, J gene, V gene, CDR3 protein, CDR3 DNA. The D gene is left open where the match is weak. Clone size appears in some rows only: once, few, many, or a class for an expanded clone.

abundance: -; d_gene: -; j_gene: TRBJ2-5; v_gene: TRBV30; CDR3aa: CAWSVPGSETQYF; CDR3nt: TGTGCCTGGAGTGTACCGGGGTCAGAGACCCAGTACTTC
abundance: -; d_gene: -; j_gene: TRBJ2-1; v_gene: TRBV11-2; CDR3aa: CASSLTPADTRDNEQFF; CDR3nt: TGTGCCAGCAGCTTAACGCCCGCCGACACTAGGGACAATGAGCAGTTCTTC
abundance: -; d_gene: TRBD2; j_gene: TRBJ2-7; v_gene: TRBV4-3; CDR3aa: CASSQVSYPGLALQGLSYEQYF; CDR3nt: TGCGCCAGCAGCCAAGTAAGCTACCCGGGACTAGCGCTCCAGGGACTTTCCTACGAGCAGTACTTC
abundance: -; d_gene: -; j_gene: TRBJ1-6; v_gene: TRBV13; CDR3aa: CASSLSSGAFSPLHF; CDR3nt: TGTGCCAGCAGCCTGTCCTCAGGGGCCTTTTCACCCCTCCACTTT
abundance: -; d_gene: -; j_gene: TRBJ1-5; v_gene: TRBV5-6; CDR3aa: CASSLQGVDSNQPQHF; CDR3nt: TGTGCCAGCAGCTTGCAAGGGGTGGATAGCAATCAGCCCCAGCATTTT
abundance: -; d_gene: -; j_gene: TRBJ2-7; v_gene: TRBV6-5; CDR3aa: CASSYFGQAHEQYF; CDR3nt: TGTGCCAGCAGTTACTTCGGACAAGCCCACGAGCAGTACTTC
abundance: few; d_gene: -; j_gene: TRBJ2-7; v_gene: TRBV7-8; CDR3aa: CASSLGPGGYEQYF; CDR3nt: TGTGCCAGCAGCTTAGGCCCCGGGGGCTACGAGCAGTACTTC
abundance: few; d_gene: TRBD1; j_gene: TRBJ1-1; v_gene: TRBV2; CDR3aa: CASSPLRDRGTEAFF; CDR3nt: TGTGCCAGCAGCCCCCTTCGGGACAGGGGCACTGAAGCTTTCTTT
abundance: -; d_gene: -; j_gene: TRBJ2-7; v_gene: TRBV10-3; CDR3aa: CAISESLGGAYEQYF; CDR3nt: TGTGCCATCAGTGAGTCGTTAGGAGGGGCCTACGAGCAGTACTTC
abundance: -; d_gene: TRBD1; j_gene: TRBJ2-7; v_gene: TRBV28; CDR3aa: CASRGTGGSYEQYF; CDR3nt: TGTGCCAGCAGGGGGACAGGGGGCTCCTACGAGCAGTACTTC
abundance: once; d_gene: TRBD2; j_gene: TRBJ2-2; v_gene: TRBV7-6; CDR3aa: CASSFGLAGGGTGELFF; CDR3nt: TGTGCCAGCAGCTTCGGACTAGCGGGGGGGGGCACCGGGGAGCTGTTTTTT
abundance: -; d_gene: -; j_gene: TRBJ2-7; v_gene: TRBV15; CDR3aa: CATSKGSGNPREQYF; CDR3nt: TGTGCCACCAGCAAAGGTTCAGGGAACCCTAGGGAGCAGTACTTC
abundance: -; d_gene: TRBD1; j_gene: TRBJ2-1; v_gene: TRBV6-1; CDR3aa: CASIRTGVYNEQFF; CDR3nt: TGTGCCAGCATTAGGACAGGGGTTTACAATGAGCAGTTCTTC
abundance: -; d_gene: -; j_gene: TRBJ2-1; v_gene: TRBV30; CDR3aa: CAGRRGLTNNEQFF; CDR3nt: TGTGCCGGCCGTCGTGGACTGACAAACAATGAGCAGTTCTTC